Below are 7 T cell receptor beta chains sequenced from a single sample in a study of blood T cells in healthy people across ages. A second PCR, run for about 7 to 12 cycles, used a sample-barcoded 5' primer plus a J-beta primer mix. MiXCR, run by TCRdb on the 5' RACE reads, gives a single entry per CDR3 protein. Of some 370,000 distinct CDR3 sequences in the sample, roughly half are singletons; the top ten hold 45% to 65%. The sequenced sample consisted of blood. These receptors all stem from a man aged 60 to 75 in good health.

This clonotype was counted once. The genes are TRBV6-4 and TRBJ1-6, with TRBD1 matching 9 bases. V dropped 6 bases and J dropped 7; count of bases not matched to a gene: 1. The CDR3 runs to 13 residues. Germline assignment: CDR1 MRHNA and CDR2 SNTAGT. This chain's CDR3 is CASRQGANSPLHF. The DNA of the CDR3 is TGTGCCAGCAGACAGGGGGCGAATTCACCCCTCCACTTT.

The chain links TRBV20-1 to TRBJ2-4; 10 bases match TRBD2. The DNA end lines up better with TRBJ2-7; the J call may be wrong. The germline V gene encodes CDR1 DFQATT and CDR2 SNEGSKA (reference sequence). The CDR3 runs to 15 residues. The CDR3 DNA is TGCAGTGCTAGAGACGTTCTAGCGGGAGACCACGAGCAGTACTTC. Its protein is CSARDVLAGDHEQYF.

This chain connects TRBV12-3 or TRBV12-4 to TRBJ2-2; possible D gene TRBD2, 5 bases. Trimming removed 7 bases at V and 0 bases at J, with 9 bases between. The CDR3 covers 14 residues. CDR3 DNA: TGTGCCAGCACTAGACTAACGAACACCGGGGAGCTGTTTTTT. It encodes CASTRLTNTGELFF.

This clonotype was detected only a few times. The chain links TRBV29-1 to TRBJ1-5; no clear D. From germline, CDR1 is SQVTM and CDR2 ANQGSEA. The CDR3 loop spans 12 amino acids. Trimming shortened V by 6 bases and J by 2 bases, and 8 bases separated the two germline ends. The CDR3 sequence: CSVLWGNQPQHF. Here the CDR3 DNA reads TGCAGCGTACTTTGGGGCAATCAGCCCCAGCATTTT.

This chain joins TRBV6-6 and TRBJ2-4, with TRBD2 identical over 7 bases. The J call is uncertain, as TRBJ2-5 better fits the DNA end. The germline gives CDR1 MNHNY, CDR2 SVGAGI (reference sequence). There are 17 residues in the CDR3. Written as DNA, the CDR3 is TGTGCCAGCAGCCTGACTAGCAGGACGGTCTTACAAGAGACCCAGTACTTC. This sequence encodes CASSLTSRTVLQETQYF.

The gene calls are TRBV6-2 or TRBV6-3 and TRBJ2-7; a possible D gene is TRBD2 (6 bases). From germline, CDR1 is MNHEY and CDR2 SVGEGT. The length of the CDR3 is 16 residues. Trimming left V 2 bases short and J 2 bases short, with 16 bases between. The CDR3 reads CASSYATVGLTYEQYF. The CDR3 DNA reads TGTGCCAGCAGTTACGCGACAGTTGGACTAACCTACGAGCAGTACTTC.

About this clonotype itself: Just one base apart from a much larger clone, this may be a read error. The genes are TRBV20-1 and TRBJ2-6, with D tentatively TRBD1 (6 bases). Germline lookup yields CDR1 DFQATT and CDR2 SNEGSKA (reference sequence). The length of the CDR3 is 17 residues. The CDR3 reads CSARDGQPFSGASVLTF. Written as DNA, the CDR3 is TGCAGTGCTAGAGATGGACAGCCTTTCTCTGGGGCCAGCGTCCTGACTTTC.